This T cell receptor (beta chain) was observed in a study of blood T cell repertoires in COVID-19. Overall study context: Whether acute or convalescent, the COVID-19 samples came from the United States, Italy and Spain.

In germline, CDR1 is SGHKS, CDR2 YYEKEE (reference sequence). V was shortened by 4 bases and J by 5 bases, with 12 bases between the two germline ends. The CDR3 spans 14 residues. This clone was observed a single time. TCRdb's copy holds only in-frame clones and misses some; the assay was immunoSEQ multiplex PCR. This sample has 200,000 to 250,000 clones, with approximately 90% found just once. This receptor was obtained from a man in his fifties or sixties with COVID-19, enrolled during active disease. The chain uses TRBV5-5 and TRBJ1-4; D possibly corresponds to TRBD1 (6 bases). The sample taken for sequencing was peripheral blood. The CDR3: CASSEWGPNEKLFF. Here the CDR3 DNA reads TGTGCCAGCAGCGAATGGGGGCCAAATGAAAAACTGTTTTTT. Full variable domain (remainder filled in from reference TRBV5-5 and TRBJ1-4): DAGVTQSPTHLIKTRGQQVTLRCSPISGHKSVSWYQQVLGQGPQFIFQYYEKEERGRGNFPDRFSARQFPNYSSELNVNALLLGDSALYLCASSEWGPNEKLFFGSGTQLSVL.